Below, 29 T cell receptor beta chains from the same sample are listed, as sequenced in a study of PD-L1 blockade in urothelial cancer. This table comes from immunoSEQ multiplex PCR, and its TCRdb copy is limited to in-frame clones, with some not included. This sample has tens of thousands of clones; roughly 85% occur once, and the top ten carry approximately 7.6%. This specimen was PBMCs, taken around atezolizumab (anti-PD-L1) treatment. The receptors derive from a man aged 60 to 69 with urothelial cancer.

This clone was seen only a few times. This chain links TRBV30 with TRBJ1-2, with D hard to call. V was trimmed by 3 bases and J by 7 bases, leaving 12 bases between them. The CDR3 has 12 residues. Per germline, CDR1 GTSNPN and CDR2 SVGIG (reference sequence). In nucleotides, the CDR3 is TGTGCCTGGAGAGTCGGGCGGGCTGGCTACACCTTC. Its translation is CAWRVGRAGYTF. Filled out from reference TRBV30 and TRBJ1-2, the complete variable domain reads SQTIHQWPATLVQPVGSPLSLECTVEGTSNPNLYWYRQAAGRGLQLLFYSVGIGQISSEVPQNLSASRPQDRQFILSSKKLLLSDSGFYLCAWRVGRAGYTFGSGTRLTVV.

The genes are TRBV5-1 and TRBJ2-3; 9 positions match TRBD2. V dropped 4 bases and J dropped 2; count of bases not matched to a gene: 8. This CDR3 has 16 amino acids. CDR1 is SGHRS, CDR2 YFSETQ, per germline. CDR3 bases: TGCGCCAGCAGCCCCGGGATAGCGGGGGACACAGATACGCAGTATTTT. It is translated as CASSPGIAGDTDTQYF.

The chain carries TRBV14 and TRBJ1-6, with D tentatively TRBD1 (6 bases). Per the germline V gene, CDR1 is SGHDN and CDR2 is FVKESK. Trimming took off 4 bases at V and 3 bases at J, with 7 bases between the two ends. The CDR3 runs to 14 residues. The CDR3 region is CASSRDNYNSPLHF. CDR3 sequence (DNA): TGTGCCAGCAGCCGGGACAACTATAATTCACCCCTCCACTTT.

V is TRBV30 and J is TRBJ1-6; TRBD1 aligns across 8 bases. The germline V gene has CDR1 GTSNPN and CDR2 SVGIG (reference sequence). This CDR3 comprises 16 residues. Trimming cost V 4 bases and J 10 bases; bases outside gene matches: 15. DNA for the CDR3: TGTGCCTGGAATAAAAAAGGACAGGGAATACGCTCACCCCTCCACTTT. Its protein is CAWNKKGQGIRSPLHF.

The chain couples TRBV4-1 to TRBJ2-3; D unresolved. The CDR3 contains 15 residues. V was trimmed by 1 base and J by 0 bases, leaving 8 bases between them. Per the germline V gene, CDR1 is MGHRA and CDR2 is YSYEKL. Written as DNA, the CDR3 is TGCGCCAGCAGCCAAGCCGGTCATAGCACAGATACGCAGTATTTT. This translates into CASSQAGHSTDTQYF.

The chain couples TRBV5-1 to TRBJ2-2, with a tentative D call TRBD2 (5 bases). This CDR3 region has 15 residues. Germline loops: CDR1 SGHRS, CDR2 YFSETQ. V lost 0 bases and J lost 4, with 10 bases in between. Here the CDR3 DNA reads TGCGCCAGCAGCTTGGATCCGGGGATCACCGGGGAGCTGTTTTTT. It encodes CASSLDPGITGELFF.

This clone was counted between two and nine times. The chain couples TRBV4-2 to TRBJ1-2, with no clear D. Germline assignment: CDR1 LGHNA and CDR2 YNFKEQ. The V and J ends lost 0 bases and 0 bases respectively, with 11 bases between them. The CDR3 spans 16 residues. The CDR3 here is CASSQDRRDPNYGYTF. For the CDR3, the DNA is TGTGCCAGCAGCCAAGATCGAAGAGATCCTAACTATGGCTACACCTTC.

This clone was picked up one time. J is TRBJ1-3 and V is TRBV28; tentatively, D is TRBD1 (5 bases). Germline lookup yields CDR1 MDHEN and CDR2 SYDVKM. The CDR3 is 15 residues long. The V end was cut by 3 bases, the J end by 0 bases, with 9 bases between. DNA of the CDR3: TGTGCCAGCAGTTTTGGGGGGTCCTCTGGAAACACCATATATTTT. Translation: CASSFGGSSGNTIYF.

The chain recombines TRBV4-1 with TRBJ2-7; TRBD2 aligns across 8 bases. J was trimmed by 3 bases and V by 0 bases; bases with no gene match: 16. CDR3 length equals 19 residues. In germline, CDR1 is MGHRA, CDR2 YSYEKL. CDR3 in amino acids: CASSQDPRNRGGIVYEQYF. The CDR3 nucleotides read TGCGCCAGCAGCCAAGATCCAAGGAATCGGGGGGGAATTGTCTACGAGCAGTACTTC.

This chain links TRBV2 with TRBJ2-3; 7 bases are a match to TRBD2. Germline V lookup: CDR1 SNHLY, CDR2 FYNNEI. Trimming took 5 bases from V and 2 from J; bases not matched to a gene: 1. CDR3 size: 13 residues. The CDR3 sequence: CASSRDYTDTQYF. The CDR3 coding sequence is TGTGCCAGCAGTCGGGACTACACAGATACGCAGTATTTT.

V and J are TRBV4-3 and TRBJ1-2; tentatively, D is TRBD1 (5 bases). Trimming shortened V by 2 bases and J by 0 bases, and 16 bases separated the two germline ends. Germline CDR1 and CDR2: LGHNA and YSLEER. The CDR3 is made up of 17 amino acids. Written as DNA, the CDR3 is TGCGCCAGCAGCCAATTCCCCGGGGGGGGTTCTAACTATGGCTACACCTTC. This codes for CASSQFPGGGSNYGYTF.

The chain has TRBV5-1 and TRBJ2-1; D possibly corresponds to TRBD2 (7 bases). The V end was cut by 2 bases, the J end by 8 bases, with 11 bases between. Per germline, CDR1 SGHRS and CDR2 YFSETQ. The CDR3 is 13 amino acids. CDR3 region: CASSFGGPDEQFF. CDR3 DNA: TGCGCCAGCAGCTTCGGGGGGCCCGATGAGCAGTTCTTC.

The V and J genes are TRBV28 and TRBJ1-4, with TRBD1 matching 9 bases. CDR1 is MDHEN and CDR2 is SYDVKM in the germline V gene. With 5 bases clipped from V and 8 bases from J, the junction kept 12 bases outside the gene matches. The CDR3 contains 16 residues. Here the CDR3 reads CASSQPGTGIREKLFF. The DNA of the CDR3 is TGTGCCAGCAGTCAGCCTGGGACAGGGATTAGGGAAAAACTGTTTTTT. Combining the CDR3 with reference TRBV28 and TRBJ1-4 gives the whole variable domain DVKVTQSSRYLVKRTGEKVFLECVQDMDHENMFWYRQDPGLGLRLIYFSYDVKMKEKGDIPEGYSVSREKKERFSLILESASTNQTSMYLCASSQPGTGIREKLFFGSGTQLSVL.

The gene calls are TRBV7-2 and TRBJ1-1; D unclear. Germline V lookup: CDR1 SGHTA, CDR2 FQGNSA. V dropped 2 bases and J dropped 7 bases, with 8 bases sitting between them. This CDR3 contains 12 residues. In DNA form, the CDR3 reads TGTGCCAGCAGCTTACTCGTGTATGAAGCTTTCTTT. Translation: CASSLLVYEAFF.

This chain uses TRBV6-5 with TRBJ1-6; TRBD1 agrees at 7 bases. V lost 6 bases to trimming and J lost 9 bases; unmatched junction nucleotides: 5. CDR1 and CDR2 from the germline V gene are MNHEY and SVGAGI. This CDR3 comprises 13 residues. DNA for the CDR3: TGTGCCAGCAGCACAGGGGTAGTTTCACCCCTCCACTTT. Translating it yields CASSTGVVSPLHF.

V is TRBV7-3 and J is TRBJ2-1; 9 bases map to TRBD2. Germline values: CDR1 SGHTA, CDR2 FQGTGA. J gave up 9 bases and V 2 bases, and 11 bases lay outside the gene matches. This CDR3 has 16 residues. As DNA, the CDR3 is TGTGCCAGCAGCTTACAATCCGGGACTAGCATTGGTGAGCAGTTCTTC. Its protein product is CASSLQSGTSIGEQFF.

CDR3 sequence: CASSSTPGQGGGHGYTF. CDR3 in DNA: TGTGCCAGCAGCTCGACGCCGGGACAGGGAGGAGGCCATGGCTACACCTTC. The J gene is TRBJ1-2, the V gene TRBV7-6, with 9 bases identical to TRBD1. CDR1 is SGHVS, CDR2 FNYEAQ, per germline. Germline trimming cut 4 bases from V and 6 bases from J; bases unmatched to any gene: 15. The CDR3 has 17 amino acids.

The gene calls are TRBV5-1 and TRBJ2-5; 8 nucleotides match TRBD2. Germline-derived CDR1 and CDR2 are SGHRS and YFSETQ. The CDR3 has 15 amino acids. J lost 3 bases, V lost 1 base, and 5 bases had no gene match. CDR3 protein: CASSLRRGDKETQYF. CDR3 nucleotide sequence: TGCGCCAGCAGCTTGAGGCGGGGGGATAAAGAGACCCAGTACTTC.

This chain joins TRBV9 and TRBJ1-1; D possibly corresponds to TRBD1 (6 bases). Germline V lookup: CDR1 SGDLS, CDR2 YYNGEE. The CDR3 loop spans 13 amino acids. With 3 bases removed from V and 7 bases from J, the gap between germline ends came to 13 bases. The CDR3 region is CASSDRALGEAFF. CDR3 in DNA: TGTGCCAGCAGCGACAGGGCTCTGGGTGAAGCTTTCTTT.

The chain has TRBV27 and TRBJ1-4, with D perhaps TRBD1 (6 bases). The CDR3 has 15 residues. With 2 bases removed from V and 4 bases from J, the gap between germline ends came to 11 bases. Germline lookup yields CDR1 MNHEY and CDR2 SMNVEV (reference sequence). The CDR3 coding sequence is TGTGCCAGCAGTTTAAACTACAGGGTTAATGAAAAACTGTTTTTT. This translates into CASSLNYRVNEKLFF.

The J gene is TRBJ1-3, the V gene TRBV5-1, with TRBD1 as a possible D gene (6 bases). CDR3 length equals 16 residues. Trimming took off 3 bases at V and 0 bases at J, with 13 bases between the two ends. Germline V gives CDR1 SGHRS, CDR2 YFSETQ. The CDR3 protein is CASSWGPSSSGNTIYF. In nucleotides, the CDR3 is TGCGCCAGCAGCTGGGGGCCATCGAGCTCTGGAAACACCATATATTTT.

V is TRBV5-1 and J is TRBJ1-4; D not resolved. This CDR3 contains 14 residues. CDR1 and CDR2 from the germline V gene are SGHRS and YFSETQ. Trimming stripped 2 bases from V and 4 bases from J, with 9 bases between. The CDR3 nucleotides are TGCGCCAGCAGCTTACAGAGTCATAATGAAAAACTGTTTTTT. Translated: CASSLQSHNEKLFF.

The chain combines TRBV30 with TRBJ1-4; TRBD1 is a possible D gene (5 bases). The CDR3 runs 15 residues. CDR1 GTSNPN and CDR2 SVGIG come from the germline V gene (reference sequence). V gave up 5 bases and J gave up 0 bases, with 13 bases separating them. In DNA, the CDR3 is TGTGCCTGGCTCCCCGGGACTGCAACTAATGAAAAACTGTTTTTT. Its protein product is CAWLPGTATNEKLFF.

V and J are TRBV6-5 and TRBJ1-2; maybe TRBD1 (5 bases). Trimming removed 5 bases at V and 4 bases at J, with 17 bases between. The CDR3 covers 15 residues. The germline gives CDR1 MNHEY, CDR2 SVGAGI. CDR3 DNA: TGTGCCAGCAGTCCCCACCAGGGAGGGGCCTATGGCTACACCTTC. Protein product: CASSPHQGGAYGYTF.

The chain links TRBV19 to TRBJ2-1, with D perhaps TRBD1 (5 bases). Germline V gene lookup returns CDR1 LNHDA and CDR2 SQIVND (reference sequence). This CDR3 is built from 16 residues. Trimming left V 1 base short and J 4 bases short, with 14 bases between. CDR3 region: CASSIAGSAVYNEQFF. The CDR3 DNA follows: TGTGCCAGTAGTATAGCAGGGTCAGCCGTGTACAATGAGCAGTTCTTC.

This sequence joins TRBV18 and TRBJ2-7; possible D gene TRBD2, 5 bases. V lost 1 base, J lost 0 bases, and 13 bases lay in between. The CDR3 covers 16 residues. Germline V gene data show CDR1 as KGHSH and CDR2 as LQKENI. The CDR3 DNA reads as TGTGCCAGCTCACCACAGTCTAGCTTGAGCTCCTACGAGCAGTACTTC. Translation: CASSPQSSLSSYEQYF.

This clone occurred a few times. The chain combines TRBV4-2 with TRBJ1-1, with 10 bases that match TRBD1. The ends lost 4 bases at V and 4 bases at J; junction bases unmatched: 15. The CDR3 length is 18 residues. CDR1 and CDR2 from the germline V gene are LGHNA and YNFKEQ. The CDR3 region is CASSLIIGTGASITEAFF. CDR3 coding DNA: TGTGCCAGCAGCCTGATTATAGGGACAGGGGCGAGCATCACTGAAGCTTTCTTT.

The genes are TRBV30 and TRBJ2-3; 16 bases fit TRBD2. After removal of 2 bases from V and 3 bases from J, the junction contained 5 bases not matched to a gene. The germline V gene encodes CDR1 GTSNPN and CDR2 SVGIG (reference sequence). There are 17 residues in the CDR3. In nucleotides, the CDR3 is TGTGCCTGGAGTCGCCCGGGACTAGCGGGGGGGACAGATACGCAGTATTTT. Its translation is CAWSRPGLAGGTDTQYF.

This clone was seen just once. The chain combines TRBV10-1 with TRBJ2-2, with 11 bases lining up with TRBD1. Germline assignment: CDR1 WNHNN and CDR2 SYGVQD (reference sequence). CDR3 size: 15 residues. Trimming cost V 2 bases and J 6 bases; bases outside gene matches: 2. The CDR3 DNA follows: TGCGCCAGCAGTGAGGGACAGGGGGCGGCCGGGGAGCTGTTTTTT. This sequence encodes CASSEGQGAAGELFF.